A selection of T cell receptor beta chains follows, all from one sample in a study of T cells in Graves' hyperthyroidism and ophthalmopathy. TCRdb used MiXCR to reprocess the multiplex PCR reads, holding one entry per CDR3 protein. The sample yields around 420,000 distinct CDR3 sequences, 15% to 18% seen once. The sample comprised blood. All receptors come from a woman aged 18-35 years with Graves' hyperthyroidism. The CDR3 runs from the conserved cysteine through the conserved F or W. Fields, in order: clone size, D gene, J gene, V gene, CDR3 protein, CDR3 DNA. The D gene is left open where the match is weak. Size tells how often a clone was seen (once, few, many) or the class of an expanded clone, and some rows leave it out.

NA | TRBD2 | TRBJ2-1 | TRBV20-1 | CSASGRDSYNEQSF | TGCAGTGCTAGCGGGAGGGACTCCTACAATGAGCAGTCCTTC
NA | TRBD1 | TRBJ1-1 | TRBV28 | CASSDKGAQNTEAFF | TGTGCCAGCAGTGATAAGGGGGCGCAGAACACTGAAGCTTTCTTT
NA | NA | TRBJ2-5 | TRBV10-3 | CAISERGAVGTQYF | TGTGCCATCAGTGAGCGGGGGGCCGTTGGGACCCAGTACTTC
NA | TRBD2 | TRBJ2-3 | TRBV29-1 | CSLRGGGTDTQYF | TGCAGCCTTCGCGGGGGGGGGACAGATACGCAGTATTTT
NA | TRBD1 | TRBJ1-1 | TRBV6-1 | CASSGGTGGHTEAFF | TGTGCCAGCAGTGGGGGGACAGGGGGCCACACTGAAGCTTTCTTT
few | NA | TRBJ2-1 | TRBV24-1 | CATSDQPLGGQFF | TGTGCCACCAGTGACCAACCTCTTGGTGGGCAGTTCTTC
NA | TRBD2 | TRBJ2-1 | TRBV20-1 | CSASFGLADSYNEQFF | TGCAGTGCTAGCTTCGGACTAGCGGATTCCTACAATGAGCAGTTCTTC
few | NA | TRBJ2-4 | TRBV5-1 | CASSLEYGGNIQYF | TGCGCCAGCAGCTTGGAATACGGCGGGAACATTCAGTACTTC
many | TRBD2 | TRBJ2-7 | TRBV7-2 | CASSRGTSGGGYEQYF | TGTGCCAGCAGCAGAGGGACTAGCGGGGGGGGGTACGAGCAGTACTTC
NA | NA | TRBJ2-3 | TRBV12-3/TRBV12-4 | CASSFGEAGTDTQYF | TGTGCCAGTAGTTTCGGGGAGGCGGGCACAGATACGCAGTATTTT
NA | NA | TRBJ2-5 | TRBV15 | CATSRDITRQQETQYF | TGTGCCACCAGCAGAGATATTACGAGACAGCAAGAGACCCAGTACTTC
few | TRBD1 | TRBJ1-1 | TRBV4-1 | CASSQEDRARGTEAFF | TGCGCCAGCAGCCAAGAGGACAGGGCCCGAGGGACTGAAGCTTTCTTT
many | NA | TRBJ2-7 | TRBV24-1 | CATSDYATGEDEQYF | TGTGCCACCAGTGATTACGCGACAGGAGAAGACGAGCAGTACTTC
NA | NA | TRBJ1-2 | TRBV20-1 | CSATSGGSGYTF | TGCAGTGCCACCTCCGGCGGAAGTGGCTACACCTTC
many | NA | TRBJ1-1 | TRBV24-1 | CATSERGASEAFF | TGTGCCACCAGTGAGCGGGGGGCCTCTGAAGCTTTCTTT
many | NA | TRBJ2-7 | TRBV5-1 | CASATGGSLYEQYF | TGCGCCAGCGCAACTGGAGGGAGTCTCTACGAGCAGTACTTC
many | NA | TRBJ1-5 | TRBV18 | CASSGGSGNQPQHF | TGTGCCAGCTCAGGGGGGAGTGGCAATCAGCCCCAGCATTTT
many | TRBD1 | TRBJ1-2 | TRBV20-1 | CSLPPGGLQGSGGYTF | TGCAGTCTTCCCCCCGGAGGGTTACAGGGGTCTGGCGGCTACACCTTC
few | NA | TRBJ1-4 | TRBV9 | CASSVAPDLGEKLFF | TGTGCCAGCAGCGTAGCACCGGATCTCGGTGAAAAACTGTTTTTT
NA | NA | TRBJ1-1 | TRBV7-2 | CASSPPPGGNRNTEAFF | TGTGCCAGCAGCCCCCCCCCGGGGGGCAATAGGAACACTGAAGCTTTCTTT
NA | NA | TRBJ1-1 | TRBV29-1 | CSVGGSKDTEAFF | TGCAGCGTGGGGGGCAGCAAGGACACTGAAGCTTTCTTT
many | NA | TRBJ2-3 | TRBV5-1 | CASSLDPDTQYF | TGCGCCAGCAGCTTGGATCCAGATACGCAGTATTTT